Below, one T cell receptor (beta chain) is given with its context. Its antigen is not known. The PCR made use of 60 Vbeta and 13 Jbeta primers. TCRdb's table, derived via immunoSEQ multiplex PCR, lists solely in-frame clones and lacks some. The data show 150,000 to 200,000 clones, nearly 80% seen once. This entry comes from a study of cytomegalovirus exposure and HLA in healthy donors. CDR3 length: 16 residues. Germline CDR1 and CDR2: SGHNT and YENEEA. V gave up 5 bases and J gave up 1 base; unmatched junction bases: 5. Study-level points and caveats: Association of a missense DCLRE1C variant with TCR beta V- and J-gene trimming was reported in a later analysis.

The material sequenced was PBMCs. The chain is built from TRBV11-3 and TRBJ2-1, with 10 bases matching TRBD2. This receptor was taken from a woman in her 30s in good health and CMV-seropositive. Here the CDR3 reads CASSGTSGISYNEQFF. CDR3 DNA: TGTGCCAGCAGCGGAACTAGCGGGATATCCTACAATGAGCAGTTCTTC. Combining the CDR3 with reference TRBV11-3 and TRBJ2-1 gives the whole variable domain EAGVVQSPRYKIIEKKQPVAFWCNPISGHNTLYWYLQNLGQGPELLIRYENEEAVDDSQLPKDRFSAERLKGVDSTLKIQPAELGDSAVYLCASSGTSGISYNEQFFGPGTRLTVL.